This T cell receptor (beta chain) is drawn from a study of T cells after yellow fever vaccination. Study in general: Preparation of the low-cell-number fractions used SMART-Seq v4 Ultra Low Input.

Whole-study results and caveats: Reappearance after the booster was seen for most primary-vaccination clones, at approximately 97% CD4 and around 90% CD8. Weaker, the secondary response had a peak occurring faster, on day 5 versus 15.

This CDR3 has 17 amino acids. Trimming at V came to 0 bases and at J to 4 bases, leaving 7 bases not matched to a gene. Germline V gene sequence: CDR1 SGDLS, CDR2 YYNGEE. Universal primer sites and UMIs were introduced during 5'RACE template-switching synthesis of TCR cDNA. Each CDR3 protein is one row after TCRdb ran MiXCR on the 5' RACE reads. The sample has more than 200,000 distinct CDR3 sequences; approximately 3.8% are singletons. This clonotype occurred many times. The target antigen is unknown. This chain uses TRBV9 with TRBJ2-1, with 10 bases fitting TRBD2. Here the sequenced sample was PBMCs, taken 15 days after the yellow fever booster vaccination. The TCR originated in a man aged 18 to 29 who received the YFV17D yellow fever vaccine. CDR3 sequence reads: CASSVVPLAGYYNEQFF. CDR3 DNA sequence: TGTGCCAGCAGCGTAGTTCCACTAGCGGGGTATTACAATGAGCAGTTCTTC.